Listed below are T cell receptor beta chains from one sample, sequenced in a study of vaccination and CD4 T cells after COVID-19. Their target antigens are unknown. TCRdb called the PCR reads again in MiXCR, with one record for every CDR3 protein. The repertoire has thousands of distinct CDR3 sequences, around 62% of them found once; the top ten carry about 20%. Sequencing used CD4+ T cells from blood, cultured in vitro. The receptors stem from a human donor who had recovered from COVID-19. The CDR3 runs from the conserved cysteine through the conserved F or W. Each record gives: D gene, clone size, J gene, V gene, CDR3 protein, CDR3 DNA. D genes are given only for firm matches. The size of a clone is reported for some rows only, either as once, few or many, or as a class for expanded clones.

NA,NA,TRBJ2-7,TRBV24-1,CATSDLQPGPSSLYEQYF,TGTGCCACCAGTGATTTGCAGCCGGGCCCTTCCTCTCTCTACGAGCAGTACTTC
NA,few,TRBJ1-6,TRBV6-5,CASSLVKGGARNSPLHF,TGTGCCAGCAGTTTGGTCAAAGGGGGGGCGCGTAATTCACCCCTCCACTTT
NA,NA,TRBJ2-7,TRBV7-3,CASSLGEFDEQYF,TGTGCCAGCAGCTTAGGGGAATTCGACGAGCAGTACTTC
NA,NA,TRBJ1-1,TRBV18,CASSPPNTDYEAFF,TGTGCCAGCTCACCACCGAATACGGACTATGAAGCTTTCTTT
NA,once,TRBJ1-5,TRBV6-1,CASNPSRGNQPQHF,TGTGCCAGCAATCCGAGCCGGGGCAATCAGCCCCAGCATTTT
NA,NA,TRBJ1-2,TRBV4-2,CASSQDAQIYGYTF,TGTGCCAGCAGCCAAGATGCGCAGATCTATGGCTACACCTTC
TRBD1,few,TRBJ1-1,TRBV6-1,CASSRDRGTNTEAFF,TGTGCCAGCAGTAGGGACAGGGGAACGAACACTGAAGCTTTCTTT
NA,few,TRBJ2-3,TRBV19,CASSISRGGDTQYF,TGTGCCAGTAGTATTTCCCGAGGGGGGGATACGCAGTATTTT
NA,few,TRBJ2-7,TRBV6-1,CASSELGLPLYEQYF,TGTGCCAGCAGCGAGTTGGGACTCCCCTTGTACGAGCAGTACTTC
TRBD1,NA,TRBJ1-5,TRBV19,CASSIRQGGNQPQHF,TGTGCCAGTAGTATTAGACAGGGAGGTAATCAGCCCCAGCATTTT
NA,few,TRBJ1-2,TRBV6-5,CASSYIAATNYGYTF,TGTGCCAGCAGTTACATAGCGGCTACTAACTATGGCTACACCTTC
NA,few,TRBJ1-1,TRBV20-1,CSSIRAGLEAFF,NA
NA,NA,TRBJ1-5,TRBV7-3,CASSSRGRSSNQPQHF,TGTGCCAGCAGCTCGAGGGGTCGGTCTAGCAATCAGCCCCAGCATTTT
NA,NA,TRBJ1-2,TRBV5-5,CASRRTYANYGYTF,TGTGCCAGCAGGAGGACATACGCTAACTATGGCTACACCTTC
NA,large,TRBJ2-1,TRBV12-1,CASSLYVKGRLTQIYNEQFF,TGTGCCAGCAGCTTGTATGTAAAAGGGAGATTAACCCAAATCTACAATGAGCAGTTCTTC